Listed below are T cell receptor beta chains from one sample, sequenced in a study of T-cell memory formation after mild COVID-19. Each CDR3 protein gets one entry after TCRdb re-called the 5' RACE reads with MiXCR. Of about 560,000 distinct CDR3 sequences in the sample, about a fifth were seen once. Sequencing was carried out using PBMCs or a T cell subset sorted from them (not recorded which). The receptors originated from an adult woman who had mild COVID-19 (a few samples of this study predate the infection). Cell type and time point are not known. The CDR3 runs from the conserved cysteine through the conserved F or W. The order of the fields is J gene, V gene, clone size, D gene, CDR3 DNA, CDR3 protein. A D gene is named only where the DNA matches it firmly. A row's size may be missing; if present it is once, few, many or a size class.

TRBJ1-5	TRBV12-3/TRBV12-4	.	.	TGTGCCAGCAGTGCGGTGGGGAATCAGCCCCAGCATTTT	CASSAVGNQPQHF
TRBJ2-2	TRBV10-3	few	.	TGTGCCATCAGTCTCGGGACCCCGAACACCGGGGAGCTGTTTTTT	CAISLGTPNTGELFF
TRBJ2-7	TRBV7-2	.	.	TGTGCCAGCAGCCCCCCAGGGAGCCGAAGCTCCTACGAGCAGTACTTC	CASSPPGSRSSYEQYF
TRBJ2-5	TRBV7-2	few	TRBD2	TGTGCCAGCAGCTCAAAAGCGGGAGATCAAGAGACCCAGTACTTC	CASSSKAGDQETQYF
TRBJ2-3	TRBV21-1	.	.	TGTGCCAGCAGCAAAAGGAACGGGACATCTAGCACAGATACGCAGTATTTT	CASSKRNGTSSTDTQYF
TRBJ2-7	TRBV29-1	.	.	TGCAGCGTTCTAGACACCTACGAGCAGTACTTC	CSVLDTYEQYF
TRBJ2-7	TRBV7-9	many	.	TGTGCCAGCAGATTTAACGAGCAGTACTTC	CASRFNEQYF
TRBJ2-1	TRBV5-1	.	TRBD2	TGCGCCAGCAGCGCAGGCCTAGCGGGGGACTACAATGAGCAGTTCTTC	CASSAGLAGDYNEQFF
TRBJ1-1	TRBV20-1	few	.	TGCAGTGCTAGAATGCTACGGAACATGGCTTTCTTT	CSARMLRNMAFF
TRBJ2-1	TRBV7-2	once	.	TGTGCCAGCAGCTTCGACTATAAGTCCACGAGCTCCTACAATGAGCAGTTCTTC	CASSFDYKSTSSYNEQFF
TRBJ2-5	TRBV3-1	.	TRBD1	TGTGCCAGCAGCCACGACAGGGGGTTTCAGACCCAGTACTTC	CASSHDRGFQTQYF
TRBJ2-3	TRBV12-3/TRBV12-4	few	TRBD1	TGTGCCAGCAGCGACCGGGACAGGGAGTATACGCAGTATTTT	CASSDRDREYTQYF
TRBJ2-1	TRBV2	.	TRBD2	TGTGCCAGCAGTCCGAGCGGGGTCTACAATGAGCAGTTCTTC	CASSPSGVYNEQFF
TRBJ1-2	TRBV7-2	few	.	TGTGCCAGCAGCCCCGGGAGGAGGGCGAAGATAGATGGCTACACCTTC	CASSPGRRAKIDGYTF
TRBJ2-2	TRBV6-5	.	TRBD1	TGTGCCAGCAGTTCCCGACAGGGTGCGAACACCGGGGAGCTGTTTTTT	CASSSRQGANTGELFF
TRBJ2-3	TRBV20-1	few	.	TGCAGTGCTATCCGCCGGGACACCACGCCCGATACGCAGTATTTT	CSAIRRDTTPDTQYF
TRBJ2-2	TRBV7-6	.	.	TGTGCCAGCAGCGCCGGCGCGCCTCCGAACACCGGGGAGCTGTTTTTT	CASSAGAPPNTGELFF
TRBJ2-7	TRBV9	.	.	TGTGCCAGCAGCCCTCGGCCCGAGTCGGCTAGTAGCTACGAGCAGTACTTC	CASSPRPESASSYEQYF
TRBJ2-1	TRBV7-6	many	TRBD2	TGTGCCAGCAGCTTAACACTAATGACTAGCGGGGGGAGGGCTGAGCAGTTCTTC	CASSLTLMTSGGRAEQFF
TRBJ2-4	TRBV6-1	.	TRBD1	TGTGCCAGCAGGCCGGGACAGGGGGCGACGGCCAAAAACATTCAGTACTTC	CASRPGQGATAKNIQYF
TRBJ2-3	TRBV6-1	few	TRBD2	TGTGCCAGCAGTGAAGCAGCTAGCGGGGGCTCGCAGTATTTT	CASSEAASGGSQYF
TRBJ1-1	TRBV5-6	few	.	TGTGCCAGCAGCTCCTACAGGTTGAACACTGAAGCTTTCTTT	CASSSYRLNTEAFF
TRBJ1-5	TRBV20-1	.	.	TGCAGTGCTAGAGATCATTTGTCGAAGCCCCAGCATTTT	CSARDHLSKPQHF
TRBJ2-7	TRBV7-9	.	.	TGTGCCAGCAGACTGCCAGGGGCGGTCGAGCAGTACTTC	CASRLPGAVEQYF
TRBJ2-5	TRBV2	.	.	TGTGCCAGCAGCGGGAGTGGTCTAGAGACCCAGTACTTC	CASSGSGLETQYF
TRBJ2-7	TRBV20-1	many	.	TGCAGTGCTAGACCAAACCTGGGGGCCTACGAGCAGTACTTC	CSARPNLGAYEQYF
TRBJ2-6	TRBV27	few	TRBD2	TGTGCCAGCAGTTTATCATTAGCGGGGCTCTCTGGGGCCAACGTCCTGACTTTC	CASSLSLAGLSGANVLTF
TRBJ1-1	TRBV29-1	few	.	TGCAGCGTTAAAGGACAGTTGAACACTGAAGCTTTCTTT	CSVKGQLNTEAFF
TRBJ2-1	TRBV18	few	TRBD1	TGTGCCAGCTCACCACCGAATCAGGTGTCGACAGGGGGGAATGAGCAGTTCTTC	CASSPPNQVSTGGNEQFF
TRBJ2-1	TRBV5-1	.	.	TGCGCCAGCAGCCAACCAACACCGCGCAATGAGCAGTTCTTC	CASSQPTPRNEQFF
TRBJ2-7	TRBV30	few	.	TGTGCCTGGAGTGTAGGACGGGGCAACCCTTCCTACGAGCAGTACTTC	CAWSVGRGNPSYEQYF
TRBJ1-5	TRBV6-5	few	TRBD1	TGTGCCAGCAGTCGCCGGACAGGGGATTATCAGCCCCAGCATTTT	CASSRRTGDYQPQHF
TRBJ1-2	TRBV7-2	many	.	TGTGCCAGCAGCTTAGGGGGGGCGCTCGGCTACACCTTC	CASSLGGALGYTF
TRBJ1-1	TRBV2	many	.	TGTGCCAGCGCAGGGAATGAGGACACTGAAGCTTTCTTT	CASAGNEDTEAFF
TRBJ2-1	TRBV9	many	TRBD2	TGTGCCAGCAGCGTAGCGGGGGGCTCCTACAATGAGCAGTTCTTC	CASSVAGGSYNEQFF
TRBJ1-2	TRBV20-1	few	.	TGCAGTGCCACCTCTAACTATGGCTACACCTTC	CSATSNYGYTF
TRBJ1-2	TRBV29-1	.	.	TGCAGCGTTGGGGTGGTGACAGTTTACGGTGGCTACACCTTC	CSVGVVTVYGGYTF
TRBJ2-5	TRBV27	few	TRBD2	TGTGCCAGCAGTTTATTCCCTAGCGGATTGGAGACCCAGTACTTC	CASSLFPSGLETQYF
TRBJ2-5	TRBV5-1	few	TRBD2	TGCGCCAGCAGCTTGGAGGCTAGCGGGGGACAAGAGACCCAGTACTTC	CASSLEASGGQETQYF
TRBJ2-3	TRBV18	.	TRBD2	TGTGCCAGCTCAACCGACTTAGCGGGGTTATCAGATACGCAGTATTTT	CASSTDLAGLSDTQYF
TRBJ1-1	TRBV30	few	.	TGTGCCAACACAGCTAGAGGGGGAAAAGCTTTCTTT	CANTARGGKAFF
TRBJ2-7	TRBV5-1	few	TRBD2	TGCGCCAGCAGCTTGGAGGGACTAGCGGCGCAGTACTTC	CASSLEGLAAQYF
TRBJ2-1	TRBV30	.	.	TGTGCCGTTTCGACTGCTAACGGGAATGAGCAGTTCTTC	CAVSTANGNEQFF